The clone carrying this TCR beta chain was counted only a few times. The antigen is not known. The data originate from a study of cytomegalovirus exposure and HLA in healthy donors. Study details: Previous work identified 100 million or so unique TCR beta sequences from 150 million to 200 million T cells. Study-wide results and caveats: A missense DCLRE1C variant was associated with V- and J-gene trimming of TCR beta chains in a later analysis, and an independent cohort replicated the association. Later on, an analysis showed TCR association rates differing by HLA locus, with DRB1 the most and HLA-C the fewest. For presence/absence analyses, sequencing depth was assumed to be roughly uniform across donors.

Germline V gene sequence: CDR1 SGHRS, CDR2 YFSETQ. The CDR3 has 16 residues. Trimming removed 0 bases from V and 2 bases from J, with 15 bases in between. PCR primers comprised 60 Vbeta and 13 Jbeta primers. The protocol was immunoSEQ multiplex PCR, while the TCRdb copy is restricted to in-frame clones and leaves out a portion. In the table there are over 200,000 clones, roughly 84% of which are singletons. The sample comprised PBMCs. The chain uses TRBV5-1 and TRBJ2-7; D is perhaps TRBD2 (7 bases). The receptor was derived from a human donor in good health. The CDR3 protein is CASSLEPGGAAYEQYF. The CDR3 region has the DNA TGCGCCAGCAGCTTGGAACCTGGGGGGGCTGCCTACGAGCAGTACTTC.